Shown below are 3 T cell receptor beta chains from a single sample sequenced in a study of identical twins. Using its own MiXCR run on the 5' RACE reads, TCRdb lists one record per CDR3 protein. The sample carries fewer than 550,000 distinct CDR3 sequences, around 15% recorded once. The same sample was also used in a study of yellow fever vaccine responses in identical twins.

Sequenced material: CD4+ T cells sorted from blood. The source of these receptors is a woman younger than 35 in good health.

The J gene is TRBJ2-7, the V gene TRBV28; 8 bases line up with TRBD1. This CDR3 spans 15 amino acids. V gave up 1 base and J gave up 5 bases; unmatched junction bases: 7. From germline, CDR1 is MDHEN and CDR2 SYDVKM. This CDR3 is CASSLSGQGAHEQYF. The CDR3 DNA sequence: TGTGCCAGCAGTTTATCCGGACAGGGAGCCCACGAGCAGTACTTC. The whole variable domain, remainder taken from reference TRBV28 and TRBJ2-7, is DVKVTQSSRYLVKRTGEKVFLECVQDMDHENMFWYRQDPGLGLRLIYFSYDVKMKEKGDIPEGYSVSREKKERFSLILESASTNQTSMYLCASSLSGQGAHEQYFGPGTRLTVT.

This clonotype was recorded at least ten times. The chain links TRBV3-1 to TRBJ2-7, with D possibly being TRBD2 (5 bases). From germline, CDR1 is LGHDT and CDR2 YNNKEL (reference sequence). Trimming left V 1 base short and J 7 bases short, with 11 bases between. CDR3 length equals 13 residues. The CDR3 region has the DNA TGTGCCAGCAGCCAAGCTGAGGCGGGTGAGCAGTACTTC. This sequence encodes CASSQAEAGEQYF.

The chain carries TRBV20-1 and TRBJ2-1; D is unresolved. Trimming shortened V by 7 bases and J by 6 bases, and 19 bases separated the two germline ends. CDR3 length: 14 amino acids. Germline values: CDR1 DFQATT, CDR2 SNEGSKA (reference sequence). CDR3 sequence reads: CSGTGLPWGNEQFF. The CDR3 region has the DNA TGCAGTGGTACGGGCTTACCCTGGGGCAATGAGCAGTTCTTC.